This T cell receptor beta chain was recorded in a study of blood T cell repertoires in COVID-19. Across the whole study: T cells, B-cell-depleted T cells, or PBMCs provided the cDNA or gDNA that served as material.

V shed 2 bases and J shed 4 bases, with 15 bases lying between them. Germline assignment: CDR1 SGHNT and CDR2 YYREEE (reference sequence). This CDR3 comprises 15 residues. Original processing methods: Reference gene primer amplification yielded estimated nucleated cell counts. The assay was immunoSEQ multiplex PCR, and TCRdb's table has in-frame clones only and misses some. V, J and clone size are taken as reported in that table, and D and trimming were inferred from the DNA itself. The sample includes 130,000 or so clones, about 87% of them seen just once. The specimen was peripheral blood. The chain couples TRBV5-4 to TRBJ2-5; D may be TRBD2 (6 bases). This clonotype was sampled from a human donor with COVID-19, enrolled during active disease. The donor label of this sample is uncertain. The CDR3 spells CASSLPGVEGETQYF. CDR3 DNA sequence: TGTGCCAGCAGCTTACCGGGAGTGGAGGGAGAGACCCAGTACTTC. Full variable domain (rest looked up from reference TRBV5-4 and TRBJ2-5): ETGVTQSPTHLIKTRGQQVTLRCSSQSGHNTVSWYQQALGQGPQFIFQYYREEENGRGNFPPRFSGLQFPNYSSELNVNALELDDSALYLCASSLPGVEGETQYFGPGTRLLVL.